This T cell receptor beta chain emerged from a study of blood T cells in healthy people across ages. Then a second PCR, running roughly 7 to 11 cycles, was carried out with a sample-barcoded 5' primer and a J-beta primer mix. The template-switch adaptor, which had 12 random nucleotides, put a tag on each cDNA molecule. TCRdb re-derived calls from the 5' RACE reads in MiXCR, one entry per CDR3 protein. The sample contains roughly 860,000 distinct CDR3 sequences, 62% of which appear only once. V was trimmed by 5 bases and J by 5 bases, leaving 12 bases between them. The CDR3 length is 13 residues. The amount of total RNA extracted per sample was at least 6 micrograms.

The material sequenced was blood. The chain links TRBV12-3 or TRBV12-4 to TRBJ1-2; D uncertain. This clonotype originated in a man aged 25-40 years in good health. The CDR3 region has the DNA TGTGCCAGCAGTCATTCGACCGGTTATGGCTACACCTTC. Residues: CASSHSTGYGYTF.